This T cell receptor (beta chain) came from a study of CD8 T cells in ankylosing spondylitis. The CDR3 contains 16 residues. Trimming removed 1 base from V and 4 bases from J; junction bases left unmatched: 2. CDR1 and CDR2 from the germline V gene are LNHNV and YYDKDF (reference sequence). TCRdb re-analysed the 5' RACE reads in MiXCR, keeping a single row per CDR3 protein. The sample lists about 180,000 distinct CDR3 sequences; 9.8% were seen once. This clonotype was seen repeatedly, ten times or more. The TCR comes from a female donor with ankylosing spondylitis or in good health (not recorded which). The specimen sequenced was blood, either unsorted or a sorted T cell fraction (not recorded which). V usage is TRBV15 and J usage is TRBJ2-2; 11 bases fit TRBD2. The CDR3 DNA reads as TGTGCCACCAGCAGAGGTAGCGGGAGGGCCACCGGGGAGCTGTTTTTT. Its translation is CATSRGSGRATGELFF.